The sequence of this T cell receptor (beta chain) was determined in a study of cytomegalovirus exposure and HLA in healthy donors. Across the study: In an early release, HLA-typed donors contributed approximately 82 million unique TCR sequences. Study outcomes and limitations: Another analysis was done later, and it associated 17,000 or so TCR beta sequences with HLA alleles at 0.05 false discovery rate. Later analysis identified a missense DCLRE1C variant that was linked to TCR beta V- and J-gene trimming. Some V segments (TRBV6-2 and TRBV6-3 among them) were excluded as indistinguishable.

The CDR3 totals 11 residues. Trimming cost V 3 bases and J 8 bases, with 6 bases left between them. Germline CDR1 reads SGHRS; CDR2 reads YFSETQ. As regards this clone: Its cognate antigen is unknown.

PCR primers comprised 60 Vbeta and 13 Jbeta primers. The protocol was immunoSEQ multiplex PCR, while the TCRdb copy is restricted to in-frame clones and leaves out a portion. The repertoire holds roughly 200,000 clones, with approximately 82% as singletons. This receptor was taken from a man between 40 and 49 years old in good health and CMV-seropositive. The chain links TRBV5-1 to TRBJ2-1; no clear D gene. Material for sequencing was PBMCs. CDR3 sequence: CASSSRDEQFF. CDR3 nucleotide sequence: TGCGCCAGCAGCTCTCGAGATGAGCAGTTCTTC.